Here is one TCR beta chain with its context. These data belong to a study of blood T cell repertoires in COVID-19. About the research overall: Samples representing acute and convalescent COVID-19 were sourced from the United States, Italy and Spain. The cDNA or gDNA used as material had been derived from T cells, B-cell-depleted T cells, or PBMCs.

CDR1 and CDR2 (germline): MNHEY, SVGAGI. J gave up 8 bases and V 7 bases, and 8 bases lay outside the gene matches. This CDR3 comprises 14 residues. This table comes from immunoSEQ multiplex PCR, and its TCRdb copy is limited to in-frame clones, with some not included. The repertoire holds about 100,000 clones, with roughly 86% as singletons. The clonotype originates from a woman aged 30 to 39 with acute or convalescent COVID-19. This chain joins TRBV6-5 and TRBJ2-1; 10 positions match TRBD1. The sequenced material came from peripheral blood. This CDR3 is CASTKGQGSYEQFF. The DNA for the CDR3 is TGTGCCAGCACTAAGGGACAGGGGTCGTATGAGCAGTTCTTC.